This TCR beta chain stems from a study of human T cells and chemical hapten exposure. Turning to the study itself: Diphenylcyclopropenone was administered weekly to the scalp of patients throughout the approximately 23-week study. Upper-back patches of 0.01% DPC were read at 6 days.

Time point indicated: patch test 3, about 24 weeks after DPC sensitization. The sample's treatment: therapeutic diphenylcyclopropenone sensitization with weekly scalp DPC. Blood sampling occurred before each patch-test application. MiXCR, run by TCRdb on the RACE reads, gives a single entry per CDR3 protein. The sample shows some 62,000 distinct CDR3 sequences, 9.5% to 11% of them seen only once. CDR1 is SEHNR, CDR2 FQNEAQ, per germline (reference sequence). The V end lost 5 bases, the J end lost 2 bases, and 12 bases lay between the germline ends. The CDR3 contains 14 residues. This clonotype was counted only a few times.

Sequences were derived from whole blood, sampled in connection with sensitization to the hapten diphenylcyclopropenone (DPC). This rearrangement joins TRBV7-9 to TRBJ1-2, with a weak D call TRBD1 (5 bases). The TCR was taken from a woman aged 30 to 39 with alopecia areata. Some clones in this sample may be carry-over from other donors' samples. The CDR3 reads CASSKTGANYGYTF. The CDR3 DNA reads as TGTGCCAGCAGCAAAACAGGCGCCAACTATGGCTACACCTTC.